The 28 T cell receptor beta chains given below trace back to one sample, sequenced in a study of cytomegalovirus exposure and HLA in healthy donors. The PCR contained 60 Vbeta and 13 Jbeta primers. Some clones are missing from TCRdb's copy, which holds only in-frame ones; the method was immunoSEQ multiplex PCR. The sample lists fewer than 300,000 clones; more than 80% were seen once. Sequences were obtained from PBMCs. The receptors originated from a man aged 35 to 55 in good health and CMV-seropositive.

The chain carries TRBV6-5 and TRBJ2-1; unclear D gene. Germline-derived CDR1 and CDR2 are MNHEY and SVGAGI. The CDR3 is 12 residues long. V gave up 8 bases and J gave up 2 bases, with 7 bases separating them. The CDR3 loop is CASYAAYNEQFF. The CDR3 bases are TGTGCCAGCTACGCGGCCTACAATGAGCAGTTCTTC.

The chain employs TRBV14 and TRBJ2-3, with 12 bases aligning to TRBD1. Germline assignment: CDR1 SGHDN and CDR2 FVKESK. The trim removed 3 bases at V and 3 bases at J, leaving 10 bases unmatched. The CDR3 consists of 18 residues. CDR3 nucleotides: TGTGCCAGCAGCCAGGGACAGGGGGCGGTCCGCGAGACAGATACGCAGTATTTT. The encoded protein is CASSQGQGAVRETDTQYF.

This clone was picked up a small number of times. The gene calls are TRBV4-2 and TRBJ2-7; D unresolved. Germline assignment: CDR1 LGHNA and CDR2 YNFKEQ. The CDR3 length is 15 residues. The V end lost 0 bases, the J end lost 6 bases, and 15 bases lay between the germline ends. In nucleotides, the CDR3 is TGTGCCAGCAGCCAAGAAGCCCTATCGCCTGCCGAGCAGTACTTC. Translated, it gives CASSQEALSPAEQYF.

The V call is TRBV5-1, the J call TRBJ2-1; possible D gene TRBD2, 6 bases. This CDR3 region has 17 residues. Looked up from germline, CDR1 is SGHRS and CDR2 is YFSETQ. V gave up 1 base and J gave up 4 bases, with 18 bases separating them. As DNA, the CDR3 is TGCGCCAGCAGCTTGCTGGCCGGGAGAGGGGCTTACAATGAGCAGTTCTTC. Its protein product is CASSLLAGRGAYNEQFF. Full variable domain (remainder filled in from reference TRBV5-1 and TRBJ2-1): KAGVTQTPRYLIKTRGQQVTLSCSPISGHRSVSWYQQTPGQGLQFLFEYFSETQRNKGNFPGRFSGRQFSNSRSEMNVSTLELGDSALYLCASSLLAGRGAYNEQFFGPGTRLTVL.

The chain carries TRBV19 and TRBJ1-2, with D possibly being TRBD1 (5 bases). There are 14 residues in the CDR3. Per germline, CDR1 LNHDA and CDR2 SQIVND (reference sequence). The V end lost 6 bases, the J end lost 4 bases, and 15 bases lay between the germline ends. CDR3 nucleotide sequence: TGTGCCAGTAGGGAGGGACGGAGATTCTATGGCTACACCTTC. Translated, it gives CASREGRRFYGYTF.

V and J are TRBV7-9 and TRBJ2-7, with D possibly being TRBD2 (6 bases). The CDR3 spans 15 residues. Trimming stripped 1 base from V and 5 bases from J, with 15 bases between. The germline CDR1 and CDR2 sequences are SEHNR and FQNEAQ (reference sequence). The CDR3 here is CASSLGGVGADEQYF. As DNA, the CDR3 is TGTGCCAGCAGCTTAGGGGGGGTTGGGGCCGACGAGCAGTACTTC.

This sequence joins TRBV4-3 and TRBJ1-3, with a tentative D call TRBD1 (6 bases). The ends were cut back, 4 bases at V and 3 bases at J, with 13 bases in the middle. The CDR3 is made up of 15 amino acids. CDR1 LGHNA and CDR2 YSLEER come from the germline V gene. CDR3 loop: CASSPTTGSGNTIYF. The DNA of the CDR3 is TGCGCCAGCAGCCCCACAACAGGGAGTGGAAACACCATATATTTT.

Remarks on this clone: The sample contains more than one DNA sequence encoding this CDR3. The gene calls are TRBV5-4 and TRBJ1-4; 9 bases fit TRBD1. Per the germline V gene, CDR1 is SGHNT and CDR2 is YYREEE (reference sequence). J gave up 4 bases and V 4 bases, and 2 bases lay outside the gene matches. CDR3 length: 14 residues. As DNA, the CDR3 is TGTGCCAGCAGCCTGGACAGGGGTAATGAAAAACTGTTTTTT. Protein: CASSLDRGNEKLFF.

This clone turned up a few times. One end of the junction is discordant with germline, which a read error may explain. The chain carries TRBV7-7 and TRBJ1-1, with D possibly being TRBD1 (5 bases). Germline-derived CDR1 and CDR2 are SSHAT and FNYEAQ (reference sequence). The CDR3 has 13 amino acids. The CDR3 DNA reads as TGTGCTAGCAGCCGCGACAGGAACACTGAAGCTTTCTTT. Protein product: CASSRDRNTEAFF. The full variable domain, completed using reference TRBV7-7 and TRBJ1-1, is GAGVSQSPRYKVTKRGQDVTLRCDPISSHATLYWYQQALGQGPEFLTYFNYEAQPDKSGLPSDRFSAERPEGSISTLTIQRTEQRDSAMYRCASSRDRNTEAFFGQGTRLTVV.

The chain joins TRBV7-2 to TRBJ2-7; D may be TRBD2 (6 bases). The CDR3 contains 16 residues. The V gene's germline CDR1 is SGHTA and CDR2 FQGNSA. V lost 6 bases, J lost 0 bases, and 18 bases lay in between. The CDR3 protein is CASRNGGTSSSYEQYF. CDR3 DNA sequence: TGTGCCAGCAGGAATGGGGGGACGTCCAGCTCCTACGAGCAGTACTTC.

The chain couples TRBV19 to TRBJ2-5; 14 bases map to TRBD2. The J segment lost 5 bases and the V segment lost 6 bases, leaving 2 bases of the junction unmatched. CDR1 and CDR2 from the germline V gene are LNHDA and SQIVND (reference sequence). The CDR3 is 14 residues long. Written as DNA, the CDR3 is TGTGCCAGTAGCCGGACTAGCGGGAGGGAGACCCAGTACTTC. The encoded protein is CASSRTSGRETQYF.

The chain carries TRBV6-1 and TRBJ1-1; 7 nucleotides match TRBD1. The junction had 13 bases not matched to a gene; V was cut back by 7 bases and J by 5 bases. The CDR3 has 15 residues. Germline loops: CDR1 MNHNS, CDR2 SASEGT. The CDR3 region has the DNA TGTGCCAGCACCTTGAGGGGGGCCAGGGGGACTGAAGCTTTCTTT. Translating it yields CASTLRGARGTEAFF.

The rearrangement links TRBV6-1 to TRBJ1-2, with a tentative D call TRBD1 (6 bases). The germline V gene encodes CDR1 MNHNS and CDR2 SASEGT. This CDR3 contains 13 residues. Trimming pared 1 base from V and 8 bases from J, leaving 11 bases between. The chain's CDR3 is CASSEEAGDGYTF. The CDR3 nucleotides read TGTGCCAGCAGTGAAGAGGCAGGGGACGGCTACACCTTC.

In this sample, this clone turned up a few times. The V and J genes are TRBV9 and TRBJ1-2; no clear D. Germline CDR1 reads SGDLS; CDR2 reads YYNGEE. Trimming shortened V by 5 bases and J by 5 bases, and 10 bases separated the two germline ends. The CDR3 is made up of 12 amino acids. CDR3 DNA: TGTGCCAGCAGTCGGGGAGAGTATGGCTACACCTTC. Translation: CASSRGEYGYTF.

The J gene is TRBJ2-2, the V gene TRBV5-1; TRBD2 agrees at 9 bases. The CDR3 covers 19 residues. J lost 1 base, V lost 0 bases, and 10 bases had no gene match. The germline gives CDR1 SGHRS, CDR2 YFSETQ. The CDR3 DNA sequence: TGCGCCAGCAGCTTGGGAGTTGGCGGGAGGGCCGAGAACACCGGGGAGCTGTTTTTT. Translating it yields CASSLGVGGRAENTGELFF.

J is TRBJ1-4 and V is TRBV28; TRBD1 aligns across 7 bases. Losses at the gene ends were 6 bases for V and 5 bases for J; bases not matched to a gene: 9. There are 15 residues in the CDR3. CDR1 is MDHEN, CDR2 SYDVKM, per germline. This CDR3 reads CASSRGDRRNEKLFF. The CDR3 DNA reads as TGTGCCAGCAGCCGCGGGGACAGAAGAAATGAAAAACTGTTTTTT.

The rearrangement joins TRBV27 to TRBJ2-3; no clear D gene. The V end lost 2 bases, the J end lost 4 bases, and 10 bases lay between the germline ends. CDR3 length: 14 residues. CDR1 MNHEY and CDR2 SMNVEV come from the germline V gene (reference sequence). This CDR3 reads CASSLKLVSDTQYF. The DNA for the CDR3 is TGTGCCAGCAGTTTAAAGCTAGTGTCAGATACGCAGTATTTT.

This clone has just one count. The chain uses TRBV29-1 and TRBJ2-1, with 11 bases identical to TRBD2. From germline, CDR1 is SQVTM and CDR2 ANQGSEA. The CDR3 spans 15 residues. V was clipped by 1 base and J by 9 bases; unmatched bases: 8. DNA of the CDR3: TGCAGCGTTGAAGGGGGTAGCGGGAGGGACGGTGAGCAGTTCTTC. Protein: CSVEGGSGRDGEQFF.

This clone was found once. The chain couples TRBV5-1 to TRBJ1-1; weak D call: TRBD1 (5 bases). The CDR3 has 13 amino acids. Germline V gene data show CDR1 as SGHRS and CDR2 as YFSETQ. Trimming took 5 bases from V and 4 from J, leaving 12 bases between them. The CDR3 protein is CASSTGRGTEAFF. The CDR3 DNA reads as TGCGCCAGCAGTACGGGGCGGGGCACTGAAGCTTTCTTT.

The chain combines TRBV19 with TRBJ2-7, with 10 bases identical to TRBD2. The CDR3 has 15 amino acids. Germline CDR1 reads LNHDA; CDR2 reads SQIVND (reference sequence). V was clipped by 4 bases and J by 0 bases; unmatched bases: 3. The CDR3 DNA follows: TGTGCCAGTAGTAATGTAGCGGGAGGCTCCTACGAGCAGTACTTC. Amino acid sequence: CASSNVAGGSYEQYF.

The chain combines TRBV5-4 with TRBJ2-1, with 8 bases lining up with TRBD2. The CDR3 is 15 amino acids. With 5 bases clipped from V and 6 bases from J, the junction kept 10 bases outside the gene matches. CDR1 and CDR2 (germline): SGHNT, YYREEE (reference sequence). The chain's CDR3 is CASRSGGREFNEQFF. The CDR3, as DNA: TGTGCCAGCAGGTCGGGGGGGCGGGAATTCAATGAGCAGTTCTTC.

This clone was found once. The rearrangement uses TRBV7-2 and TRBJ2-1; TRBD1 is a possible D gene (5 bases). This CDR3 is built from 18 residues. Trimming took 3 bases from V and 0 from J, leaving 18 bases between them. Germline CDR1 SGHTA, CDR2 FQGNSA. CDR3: CASSFRAGILSSYNEQFF. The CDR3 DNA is TGTGCCAGCAGCTTTAGGGCAGGGATTCTTAGCTCCTACAATGAGCAGTTCTTC. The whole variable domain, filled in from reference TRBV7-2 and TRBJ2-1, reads GAGVSQSPSNKVTEKGKDVELRCDPISGHTALYWYRQSLGQGLEFLIYFQGNSAPDKSGLPSDRFSAERTGGSVSTLTIQRTQQEDSAVYLCASSFRAGILSSYNEQFFGPGTRLTVL.

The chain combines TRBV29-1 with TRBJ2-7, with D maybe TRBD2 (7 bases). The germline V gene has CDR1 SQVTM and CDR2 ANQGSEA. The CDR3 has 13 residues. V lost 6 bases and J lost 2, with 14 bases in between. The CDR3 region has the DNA TGCAGCGTCCGGGGGGCCGAGGCCTACGAGCAGTACTTC. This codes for CSVRGAEAYEQYF.

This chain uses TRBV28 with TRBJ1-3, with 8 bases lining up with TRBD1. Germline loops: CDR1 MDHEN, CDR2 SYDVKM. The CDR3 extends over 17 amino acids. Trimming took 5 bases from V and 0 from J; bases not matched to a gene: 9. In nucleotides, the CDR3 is TGTGCCAGCAGTGCGGCAGGGGGCTCCCACTCTGGAAACACCATATATTTT. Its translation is CASSAAGGSHSGNTIYF.

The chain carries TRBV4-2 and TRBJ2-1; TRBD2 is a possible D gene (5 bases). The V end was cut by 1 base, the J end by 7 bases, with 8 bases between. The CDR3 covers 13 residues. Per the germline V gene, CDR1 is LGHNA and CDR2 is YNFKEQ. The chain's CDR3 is CASSQVGGNEQFF. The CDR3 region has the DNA TGTGCCAGCAGCCAAGTCGGCGGGAATGAGCAGTTCTTC.

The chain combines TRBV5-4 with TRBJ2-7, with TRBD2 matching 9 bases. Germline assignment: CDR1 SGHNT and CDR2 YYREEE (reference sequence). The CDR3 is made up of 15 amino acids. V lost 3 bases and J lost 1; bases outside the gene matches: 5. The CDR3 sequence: CASSSLAGASYEQYF. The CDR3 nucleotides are TGTGCCAGCAGCTCTTTAGCGGGAGCTTCCTACGAGCAGTACTTC. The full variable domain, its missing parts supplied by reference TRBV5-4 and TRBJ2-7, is ETGVTQSPTHLIKTRGQQVTLRCSSQSGHNTVSWYQQALGQGPQFIFQYYREEENGRGNFPPRFSGLQFPNYSSELNVNALELDDSALYLCASSSLAGASYEQYFGPGTRLTVT.

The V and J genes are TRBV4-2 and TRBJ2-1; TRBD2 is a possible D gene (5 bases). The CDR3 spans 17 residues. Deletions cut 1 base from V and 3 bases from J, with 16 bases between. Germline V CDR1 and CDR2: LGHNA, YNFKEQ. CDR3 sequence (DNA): TGTGCCAGCAGCCAAGGTGCGGACTTCTCCCTCTACAATGAGCAGTTCTTC. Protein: CASSQGADFSLYNEQFF.

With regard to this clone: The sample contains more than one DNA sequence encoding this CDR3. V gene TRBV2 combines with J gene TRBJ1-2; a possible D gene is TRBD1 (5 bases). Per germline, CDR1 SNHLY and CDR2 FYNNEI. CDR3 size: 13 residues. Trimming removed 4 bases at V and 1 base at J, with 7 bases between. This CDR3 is CASSVDSNYGYTF. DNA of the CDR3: TGTGCCAGCAGTGTTGACAGTAACTATGGCTACACCTTC.